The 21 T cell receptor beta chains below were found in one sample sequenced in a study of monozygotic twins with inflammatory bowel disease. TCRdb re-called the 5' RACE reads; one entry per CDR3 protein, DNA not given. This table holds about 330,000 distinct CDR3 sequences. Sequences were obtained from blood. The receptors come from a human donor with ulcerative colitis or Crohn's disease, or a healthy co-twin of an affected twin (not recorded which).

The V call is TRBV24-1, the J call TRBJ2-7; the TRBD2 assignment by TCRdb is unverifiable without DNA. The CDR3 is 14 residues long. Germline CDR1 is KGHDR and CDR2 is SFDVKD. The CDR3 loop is CATSDTGTPAGQYF.

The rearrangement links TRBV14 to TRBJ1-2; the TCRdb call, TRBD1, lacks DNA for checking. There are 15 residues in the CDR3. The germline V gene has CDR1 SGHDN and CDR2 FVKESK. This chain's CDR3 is CASGPGGQTPYGYTF.

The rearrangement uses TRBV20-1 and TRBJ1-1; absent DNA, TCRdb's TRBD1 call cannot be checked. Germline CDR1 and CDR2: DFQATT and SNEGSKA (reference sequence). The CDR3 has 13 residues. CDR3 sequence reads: CSARGQADTEAFF.

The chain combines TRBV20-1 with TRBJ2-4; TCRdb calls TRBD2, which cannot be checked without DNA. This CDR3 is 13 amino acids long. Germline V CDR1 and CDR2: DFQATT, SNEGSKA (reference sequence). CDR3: CSARRDQSPIQYF.

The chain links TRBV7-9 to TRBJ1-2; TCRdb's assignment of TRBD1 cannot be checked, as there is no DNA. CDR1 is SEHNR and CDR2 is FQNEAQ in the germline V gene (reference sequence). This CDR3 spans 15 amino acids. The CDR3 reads CASSLKGWGSYGYTF.

The CDR3 sequence is CSASGTGRARGFF. The chain carries TRBV20-1 and TRBJ1-1; TCRdb selects TRBD1, and the lack of DNA leaves this call unchecked. Per germline, CDR1 DFQATT and CDR2 SNEGSKA (reference sequence). The CDR3 is 13 residues long.

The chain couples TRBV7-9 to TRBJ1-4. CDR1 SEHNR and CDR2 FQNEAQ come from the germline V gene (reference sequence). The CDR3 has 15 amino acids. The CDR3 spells CASSLGAVANEKLFF.

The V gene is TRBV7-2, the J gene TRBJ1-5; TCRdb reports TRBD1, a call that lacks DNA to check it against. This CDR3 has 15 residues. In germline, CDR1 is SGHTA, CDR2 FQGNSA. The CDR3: CASSLGQGLVQPQHF.

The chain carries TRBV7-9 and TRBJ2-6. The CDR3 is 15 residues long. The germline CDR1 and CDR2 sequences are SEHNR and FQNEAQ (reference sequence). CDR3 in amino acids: CASSLGSSGANVLTF. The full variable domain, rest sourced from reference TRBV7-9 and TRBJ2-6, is DTGVSQNPRHKITKRGQNVTFRCDPISEHNRLYWYRQTLGQGPEFLTYFQNEAQLEKSRLLSDRFSAERPKGSFSTLEIQRTEQGDSAMYLCASSLGSSGANVLTFGAGSRLTVL.

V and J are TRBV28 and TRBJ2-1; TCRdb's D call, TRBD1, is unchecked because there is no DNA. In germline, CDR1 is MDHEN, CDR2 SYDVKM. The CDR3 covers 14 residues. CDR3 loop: CASRTVSGYNEQFF.

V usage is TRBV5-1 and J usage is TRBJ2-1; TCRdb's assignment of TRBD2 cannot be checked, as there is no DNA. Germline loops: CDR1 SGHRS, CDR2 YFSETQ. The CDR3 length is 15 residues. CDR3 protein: CASSPGLAGVDEQFF. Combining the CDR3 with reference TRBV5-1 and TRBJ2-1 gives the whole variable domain KAGVTQTPRYLIKTRGQQVTLSCSPISGHRSVSWYQQTPGQGLQFLFEYFSETQRNKGNFPGRFSGRQFSNSRSEMNVSTLELGDSALYLCASSPGLAGVDEQFFGPGTRLTVL.

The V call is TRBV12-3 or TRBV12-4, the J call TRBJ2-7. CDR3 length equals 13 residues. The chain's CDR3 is CASSLGSGREQYF.

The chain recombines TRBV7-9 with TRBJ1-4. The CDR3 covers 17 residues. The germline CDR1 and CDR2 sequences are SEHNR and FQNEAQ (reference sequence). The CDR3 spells CASSPKSSVGANEKLFF.

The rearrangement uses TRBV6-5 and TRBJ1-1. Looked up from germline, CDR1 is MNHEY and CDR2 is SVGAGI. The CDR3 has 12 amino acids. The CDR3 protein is CASGSGYTEAFF.

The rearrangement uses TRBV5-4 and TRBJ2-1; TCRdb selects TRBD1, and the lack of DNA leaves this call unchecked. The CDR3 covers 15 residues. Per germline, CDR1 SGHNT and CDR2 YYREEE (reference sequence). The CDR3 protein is CASSLVGGFSNEQFF.

CDR3 sequence: CASSPPTWGKGNEQFF. The V and J genes are TRBV13 and TRBJ2-1; TCRdb names TRBD1, which stays unverified in the absence of DNA. CDR1 and CDR2 (germline): PRHDT, FYEKMQ (reference sequence). The CDR3 has 16 amino acids. Filled out from reference TRBV13 and TRBJ2-1, the complete variable domain reads AAGVIQSPRHLIKEKRETATLKCYPIPRHDTVYWYQQGPGQDPQFLISFYEKMQSDKGSIPDRFSAQQFSDYHSELNMSSLELGDSALYFCASSPPTWGKGNEQFFGPGTRLTVL.

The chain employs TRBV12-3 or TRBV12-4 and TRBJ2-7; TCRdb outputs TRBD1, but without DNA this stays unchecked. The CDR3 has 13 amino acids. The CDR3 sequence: CASRRTGVREQYF.

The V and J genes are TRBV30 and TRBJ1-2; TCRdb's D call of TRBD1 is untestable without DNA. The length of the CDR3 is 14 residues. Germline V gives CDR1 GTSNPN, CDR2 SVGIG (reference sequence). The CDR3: CAWTGTGARYGYTF.

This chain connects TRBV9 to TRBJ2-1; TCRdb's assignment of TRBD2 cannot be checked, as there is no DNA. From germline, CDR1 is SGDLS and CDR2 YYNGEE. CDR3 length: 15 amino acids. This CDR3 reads CASSVGNSGGGEQFF.

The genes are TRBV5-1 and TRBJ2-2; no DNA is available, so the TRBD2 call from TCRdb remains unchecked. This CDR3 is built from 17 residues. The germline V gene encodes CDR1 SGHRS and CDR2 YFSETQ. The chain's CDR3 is CASSLALAGGDTGELFF.

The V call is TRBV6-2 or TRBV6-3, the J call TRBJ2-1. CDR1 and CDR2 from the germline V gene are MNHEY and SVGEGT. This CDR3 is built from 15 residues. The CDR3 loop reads CASSYLEGPHNEQFF.